Listed here are 16 T cell receptor beta chains from one sample, sequenced in a study of blood T cells in healthy people across ages. With a J-beta primer mix and a sample-barcoded 5' primer, a second PCR ran roughly 6 to 11 cycles. Each CDR3 protein is one row after TCRdb ran MiXCR on the 5' RACE reads. The sample holds about 1.8 million distinct CDR3 sequences, around half seen once. Material: blood. Receptors originate from a woman between 40 and 50 years old in good health.

The rearrangement joins TRBV6-2 or TRBV6-3 to TRBJ1-1, with 8 nucleotides matching TRBD1. After removal of 7 bases from V and 10 bases from J, the junction contained 17 bases not matched to a gene. The germline V gene has CDR1 MNHEY and CDR2 SVGEGT. There are 15 residues in the CDR3. The CDR3 here is CASNKPGGTGFTAFF. CDR3 nucleotide sequence: TGTGCCAGCAACAAACCGGGCGGGACAGGCTTTACAGCTTTCTTT.

CDR3 sequence reads: CASGLGTSSADTQYF. The CDR3 DNA follows: TGTGCCAGCGGCCTTGGGACTAGCTCGGCAGATACGCAGTATTTT. The chain joins TRBV7-2 to TRBJ2-3, with TRBD2 matching 9 bases. Per germline, CDR1 SGHTA and CDR2 FQGNSA. V lost 8 bases and J lost 4; bases outside the gene matches: 10. CDR3 length equals 15 residues.

For this clonotype: A junction boundary mismatches the germline segment, possibly from a read error. This rearrangement joins TRBV4-2 to TRBJ2-4; TRBD1 might be the D (5 bases). The J call is uncertain, as TRBJ2-7 better fits the DNA end. CDR3 size: 14 residues. From germline, CDR1 is LGHNA and CDR2 YNFKEQ. Written as DNA, the CDR3 is TGTGCCAGCATCCAAGATATACAGGTGGGCGAGCAGTACTTC. Protein: CASIQDIQVGEQYF.

The gene calls are TRBV6-1 and TRBJ2-5; no clear D gene. Trimming left V 3 bases short and J 3 bases short, with 17 bases between. CDR1 and CDR2 (germline): MNHNS, SASEGT. CDR3 length: 16 residues. The CDR3 DNA reads as TGTGCCAGCAGTGACCCGGTAGATGGGGTAAAAGAGACCCAGTACTTC. This gives the protein CASSDPVDGVKETQYF.

This clonotype has more than one count but fewer than ten. The chain carries TRBV28 and TRBJ2-6; 8 nucleotides line up with TRBD1. Germline-derived CDR1 and CDR2 are MDHEN and SYDVKM. With 3 bases clipped from V and 4 bases from J, the junction kept 11 bases outside the gene matches. This CDR3 spans 18 amino acids. CDR3 DNA sequence: TGTGCCAGCAGTTTCTCCGGGACAGGACTTGTAGGGGCCAACGTCCTGACTTTC. It codes for CASSFSGTGLVGANVLTF.

The CDR3 coding sequence is TGTGCCAGCAGCTTAGACCGAACCCCTAACTATGGCTACACCTTC. This codes for CASSLDRTPNYGYTF. The genes are TRBV7-8 and TRBJ1-2, with no clear D. V lost 1 base, J lost 0 bases, and 9 bases lay in between. Germline V CDR1 and CDR2: SGHVS, FQNEAQ. CDR3 length equals 15 residues. The whole variable domain, remainder taken from reference TRBV7-8 and TRBJ1-2, is GAGVSQSPRYKVAKRGQDVALRCDPISGHVSLFWYQQALGQGPEFLTYFQNEAQLDKSGLPSDRFFAERPEGSVSTLKIQRTQQEDSAVYLCASSLDRTPNYGYTFGSGTRLTVV.

The chain carries TRBV7-9 and TRBJ2-3; weak D call: TRBD2 (6 bases). Trimming pared 1 base from V and 12 bases from J, leaving 11 bases between. From germline, CDR1 is SEHNR and CDR2 FQNEAQ (reference sequence). CDR3 size: 12 residues. The CDR3 sequence: CASSLVRGRQYF. DNA of the CDR3: TGTGCCAGCAGCTTAGTACGGGGGAGACAGTATTTT.

The rearrangement links TRBV2 to TRBJ2-7; D unclear. The CDR3 consists of 15 residues. V was pared by 6 bases and J by 1 base, with 16 bases between. Looked up from germline, CDR1 is SNHLY and CDR2 is FYNNEI. CDR3 nucleotide sequence: TGTGCCAGCAGCCGGAAGTATTTGAGGTCCTACGAGCAGTACTTC. It codes for CASSRKYLRSYEQYF.

This clonotype was seen a few times. The gene calls are TRBV27 and TRBJ2-5; 9 bases are a match to TRBD1. This CDR3 spans 14 amino acids. The germline V gene encodes CDR1 MNHEY and CDR2 SMNVEV (reference sequence). J gave up 4 bases and V 5 bases, and 5 bases lay outside the gene matches. CDR3 sequence reads: CASSPTGQGETQYF. The DNA of the CDR3 is TGTGCCAGCAGTCCAACGGGACAGGGAGAGACCCAGTACTTC.

This chain joins TRBV27 and TRBJ2-7; possibly TRBD2 for D (6 bases). This CDR3 spans 15 amino acids. Germline loops: CDR1 MNHEY, CDR2 SMNVEV (reference sequence). Trimming left V 7 bases short and J 0 bases short, with 16 bases between. The CDR3 coding sequence is TGTGCCAGCATCTCCGGGACTCCTAGCTCCTACGAGCAGTACTTC. Its translation: CASISGTPSSYEQYF.

This clonotype was observed at least ten times. The chain links TRBV28 to TRBJ1-2; the match to TRBD1 covers 8 bases. Germline-derived CDR1 and CDR2 are MDHEN and SYDVKM. Losses at the gene ends were 1 base for V and 0 bases for J; bases not matched to a gene: 7. This CDR3 has 17 amino acids. The CDR3 region is CASSLSPRDRPNYGYTF. CDR3 nucleotide sequence: TGTGCCAGCAGTTTATCTCCCCGGGACAGGCCTAACTATGGCTACACCTTC.

The rearrangement joins TRBV20-1 to TRBJ2-5; perhaps TRBD2 as D (5 bases). The CDR3 is 14 residues long. V lost 4 bases to trimming and J lost 5 bases, with 17 bases between them. The germline CDR1 and CDR2 sequences are DFQATT and SNEGSKA (reference sequence). CDR3 in DNA: TGCAGTGCTATTGAAGGCCCCAAGCGGGAGACCCAGTACTTC. Its protein is CSAIEGPKRETQYF.

This clonotype was counted ten times or more. This chain joins TRBV13 and TRBJ2-4, with 11 bases fitting TRBD1. CDR3 length equals 16 residues. V was pared by 5 bases and J by 1 base, with 4 bases of the junction left unmatched. The germline gives CDR1 PRHDT, CDR2 FYEKMQ (reference sequence). CDR3 in amino acids: CASSPGQGAAKNIQYF. The CDR3 DNA reads TGTGCCAGCAGCCCTGGACAGGGGGCCGCCAAAAACATTCAGTACTTC.

This clonotype was recorded at least ten times. This chain uses TRBV29-1 with TRBJ2-7; D may be TRBD2 (6 bases). Trimming left V 6 bases short and J 3 bases short, with 12 bases between. CDR1 SQVTM and CDR2 ANQGSEA come from the germline V gene. The CDR3 consists of 12 residues. CDR3 coding DNA: TGCAGCGTCGCGCTGGGGGGCTACGAGCAGTACTTC. Translation: CSVALGGYEQYF.

Only a few counts were recorded for this clonotype. The chain couples TRBV7-2 to TRBJ2-1; 9 bases are shared with TRBD2. After removal of 6 bases from V and 9 bases from J, the junction contained 12 bases not matched to a gene. This CDR3 contains 15 residues. Germline V gives CDR1 SGHTA, CDR2 FQGNSA. Written as DNA, the CDR3 is TGTGCCAGCAGACTGCTAGCGGGGACACTCAGTGAGCAGTTCTTC. It is translated as CASRLLAGTLSEQFF.

At least ten counts were recorded for this clonotype. The genes are TRBV4-3 and TRBJ2-1, with TRBD2 identical over 9 bases. CDR1 is LGHNA and CDR2 is YSLEER in the germline V gene. The junction had 11 bases not matched to a gene; V was cut back by 2 bases and J by 6 bases. The CDR3 length is 17 residues. As DNA, the CDR3 is TGCGCCAGCAGCCAATTCGGCGGTGGGCGGGGGGGCAATGAGCAGTTCTTC. Translating gives CASSQFGGGRGGNEQFF.